The sequence of this TCR beta chain was determined in a study of post-analysis software for immune sequencing data. General study findings and limits: Among multiple sclerosis patients, normalized Chao1 diversity was significantly below that of controls. Relative to controls, patients had about five TRBV segments at higher frequency, with TRBV5-6, TRBV5-1 and TRBV20-1 among these.

The CDR3 runs to 16 residues. From germline, CDR1 is SGHTA and CDR2 FQGNSA. Unique-molecular-identifier-tagged TCR beta cDNA libraries were used. MiXCR was run by TCRdb on the PCR reads, yielding one entry per CDR3 protein. The table lists around 710,000 distinct CDR3 sequences, about half of them singletons, with approximately 4.4% in the top ten. To note about this clonotype: Antigen: not known.

This TCR derives from a girl aged 10 to 17 with multiple sclerosis. Specimen: blood. The chain carries TRBV7-2 and TRBJ2-1; TRBD2 aligns across 8 bases. The end of the DNA is better explained by TRBJ2-7, so the J call may be wrong. This CDR3 is CASSPRSGSSYNEQYF. CDR3 nucleotide sequence: TGTGCCAGCAGCCCCCGGAGCGGGAGCTCCTACAATGAGCAGTACTTC.